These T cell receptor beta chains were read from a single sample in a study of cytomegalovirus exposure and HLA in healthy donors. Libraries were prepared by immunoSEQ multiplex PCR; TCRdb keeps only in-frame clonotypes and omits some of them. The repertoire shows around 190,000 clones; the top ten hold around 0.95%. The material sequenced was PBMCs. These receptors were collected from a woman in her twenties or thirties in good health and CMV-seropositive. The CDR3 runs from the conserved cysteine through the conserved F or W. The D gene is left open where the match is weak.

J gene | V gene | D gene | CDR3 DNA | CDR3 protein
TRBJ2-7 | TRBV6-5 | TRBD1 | TGTGCCAGCAGTACCCCCGGGACAGGGTGGAGCGAGCAGTACTTC | CASSTPGTGWSEQYF
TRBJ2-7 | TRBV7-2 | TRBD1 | TGTGCCAGCAGCTTAGTCCCGGACAGGGGCTACGAGCAGTACTTC | CASSLVPDRGYEQYF
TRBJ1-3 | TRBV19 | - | TGTGCCAGTAGTATAGGTGCAGTCAACTCTGGAAACACCATATATTTT | CASSIGAVNSGNTIYF
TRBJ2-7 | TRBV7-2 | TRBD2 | TGTGCCAGCACTCGCCAGGGAGGGGACTACGAGCAGTACTTC | CASTRQGGDYEQYF
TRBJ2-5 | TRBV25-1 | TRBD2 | TGTGCCAGCAGTGTCGGGACTAGCGGATCTCAAGAGACCCAGTACTTC | CASSVGTSGSQETQYF
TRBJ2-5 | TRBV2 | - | TGTGCCAGCAGAGCGGACAGAGAAGAGACCCAGTACTTC | CASRADREETQYF
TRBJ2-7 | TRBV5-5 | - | TGTGCCAGCAGCCAAGGACAGTCTCCCTACGAGCAGTACTTC | CASSQGQSPYEQYF
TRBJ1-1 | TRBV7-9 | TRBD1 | TGTGCCAGCAGCTTGGGACAGCGAAACACTGAAGCTTTCTTT | CASSLGQRNTEAFF
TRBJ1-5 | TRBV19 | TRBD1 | TGTGCCAGTATCACCAGGGGGAATAGCAATCAGCCCCAGCATTTT | CASITRGNSNQPQHF
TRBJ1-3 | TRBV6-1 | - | TGTGCCAGCAGTGCTTGGGGTTGGGGTGAACGGGGAGCTGGAAACACCATATATTTT | CASSAWGWGERGAGNTIYF
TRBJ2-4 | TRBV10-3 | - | TGTGCCATCAGTGAGCCGAGGAAAAACATTCAGTACTTC | CAISEPRKNIQYF
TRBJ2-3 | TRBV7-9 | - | TGTGCCAGCAGCCGACAGTTTGATGGCCCAGATACGCAGTATTTT | CASSRQFDGPDTQYF
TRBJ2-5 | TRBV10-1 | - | TGCGCCAGCAGGGCAGGGGGAGGCGAGACCCAGTACTTC | CASRAGGGETQYF
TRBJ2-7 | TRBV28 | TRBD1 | TGTGCCAGCAGTCGGGGACAGGAGTACTACGAGCAGTACTTC | CASSRGQEYYEQYF
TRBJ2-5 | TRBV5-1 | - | TGCGCCAGCAGCAAGGACGGGGGATTAGAGACCCAGTACTTC | CASSKDGGLETQYF
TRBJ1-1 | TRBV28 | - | TGTGCCAGCCTCATATCGGGGGACGGGCTTAGAGCTTTCTTT | CASLISGDGLRAFF
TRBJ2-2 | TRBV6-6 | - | TGTGCCAGCAGTTACAGTGGGGGCCAAAGCACCGGGGAGCTGTTTTTT | CASSYSGGQSTGELFF
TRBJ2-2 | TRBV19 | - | TGTGCCAGTAGTGAGCAGGGTGGCACCGGGGAGCTGTTTTTT | CASSEQGGTGELFF
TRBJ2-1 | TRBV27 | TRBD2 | TGTGCCAGTCAAGCGGGGGGGAGTTACAATGAGCAGTTCTTC | CASQAGGSYNEQFF
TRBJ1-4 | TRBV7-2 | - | TGTGCCAGCAGCTTAGGCGTTAATGAAAAACTGTTTTTT | CASSLGVNEKLFF
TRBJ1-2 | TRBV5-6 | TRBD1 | TGTGCCAGCAGCTGGGACAGGGTCGATGGCTACACCTTC | CASSWDRVDGYTF
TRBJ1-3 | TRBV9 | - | TGTGCCAGCAGCGTAGGAACGGGCTCTGGAAACACCATATATTTT | CASSVGTGSGNTIYF
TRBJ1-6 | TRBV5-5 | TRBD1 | TGTGCCAGCAGCGTGCAGGGGGCGACGTCACCCCTCCACTTT | CASSVQGATSPLHF